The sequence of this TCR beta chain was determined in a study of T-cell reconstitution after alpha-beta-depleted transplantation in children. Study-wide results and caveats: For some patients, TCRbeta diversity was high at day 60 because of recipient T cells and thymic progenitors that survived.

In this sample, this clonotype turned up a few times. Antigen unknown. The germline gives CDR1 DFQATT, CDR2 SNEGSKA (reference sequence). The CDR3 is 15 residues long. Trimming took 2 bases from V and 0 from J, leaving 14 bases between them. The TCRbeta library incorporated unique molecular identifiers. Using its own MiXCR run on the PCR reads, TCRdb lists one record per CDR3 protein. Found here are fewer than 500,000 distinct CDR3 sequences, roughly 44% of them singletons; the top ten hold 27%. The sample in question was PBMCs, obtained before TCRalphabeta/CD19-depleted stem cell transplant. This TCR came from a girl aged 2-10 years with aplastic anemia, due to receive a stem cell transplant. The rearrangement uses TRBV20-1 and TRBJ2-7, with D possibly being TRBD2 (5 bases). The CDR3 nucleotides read TGCAGTGCTAGAAAGGCGGGCAGGAGCTCCTACGAGCAGTACTTC. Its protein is CSARKAGRSSYEQYF.